This T cell receptor (beta chain) appears in the sequencing data of a study of blood T cell repertoires in COVID-19. Study-level background: The cDNA or gDNA used as material had been derived from T cells, B-cell-depleted T cells, or PBMCs.

V lost 7 bases and J 10 bases, leaving 11 bases between the germline ends. The CDR3 is made up of 11 amino acids. The germline V gene encodes CDR1 MNHEY and CDR2 SMNVEV (reference sequence). Clones were read by immunoSEQ multiplex PCR, and TCRdb kept only the in-frame ones, dropping some. Among 400,000 to 450,000 clones listed, 70% to 90% were seen once. Sample: peripheral blood. The chain is built from TRBV27 and TRBJ2-1, with D possibly being TRBD2 (5 bases). The receptor was derived from a middle-aged woman with COVID-19, enrolled during active disease. The CDR3 loop reads CASKAVAEQFF. CDR3 nucleotides: TGTGCCAGCAAAGCTGTAGCGGAGCAGTTCTTC.